The 20 T cell receptor beta chains given below trace back to one sample, sequenced in a study of beta chain features in type 1 diabetes. The study, taken as a whole, reports: When Type 1 diabetes patients were examined, their TCRB CDR3s proved moderately but significantly shorter in all four CD4+ subsets.

The sequenced template was cDNA made from the entire isolated RNA. Some clones are missing from TCRdb's copy, which holds only in-frame ones; the method was immunoSEQ multiplex PCR. The sample includes 250,000 to 350,000 clones, about 13% of them seen just once. These receptors have no identified antigens. Sequencing input: naive CD4+ T cells from blood. These receptors originate from a man between 25 and 39 years old with type 1 diabetes.

This clone came up a few times. CDR3 sequence (DNA): TGTGCCAGCAACCTGGGCCAGGGCGAGCAGTACTTC. This gives the protein CASNLGQGEQYF. The rearrangement uses TRBV14 and TRBJ2-7, with D possibly TRBD1 on 5 matching bases. Germline V CDR1 and CDR2: SGHDN, FVKESK. V shed 7 bases and J shed 6 bases, with 13 bases lying between them. This CDR3 contains 12 residues.

This clone was seen only a few times. The V and J genes are TRBV5-4 and TRBJ2-3; TRBD2 aligns across 8 bases. V shed 7 bases and J 1 base; nucleotides not matched to a gene: 11. The germline gives CDR1 SGHNT, CDR2 YYREEE (reference sequence). This CDR3 is built from 16 residues. The CDR3: CASLRTSGSGTDTQYF. The CDR3 DNA is TGTGCCAGCCTACGCACAAGCGGGAGTGGCACAGATACGCAGTATTTT.

This clone came up a few times. This rearrangement joins TRBV11-2 to TRBJ2-1; TRBD2 is a possible D gene (6 bases). Germline-derived CDR1 and CDR2 are SGHAT and FQNNGV. V lost 5 bases and J lost 4, with 9 bases in between. This CDR3 spans 13 amino acids. The CDR3 DNA follows: TGTGCCAGCAGCGCCAGCGGGTACAATGAGCAGTTCTTC. Translation gives CASSASGYNEQFF.

There are a few counts of this clone. The rearrangement links TRBV30 to TRBJ1-2, with D possibly being TRBD1 (6 bases). The CDR3 runs 14 residues. Germline-derived CDR1 and CDR2 are GTSNPN and SVGIG (reference sequence). V was shortened by 4 bases and J by 4 bases, with 16 bases between the two germline ends. CDR3 in DNA: TGTGCCTGGACTCTAGTGGGGGCCTCCTATGGCTACACCTTC. This gives the protein CAWTLVGASYGYTF.

The rearrangement links TRBV11-2 to TRBJ2-3, with 8 bases aligning to TRBD1. Per the germline V gene, CDR1 is SGHAT and CDR2 is FQNNGV. V dropped 4 bases and J dropped 1; count of bases not matched to a gene: 7. This CDR3 region has 16 residues. This CDR3 reads CASSSERGQGTDTQYF. DNA for the CDR3: TGTGCCAGCAGCTCCGAAAGGGGACAGGGCACAGATACGCAGTATTTT.

This clone has at least ten counts. This chain links TRBV7-9 with TRBJ2-5, with 11 bases matching TRBD2. This CDR3 has 15 residues. The germline gives CDR1 SEHNR, CDR2 FQNEAQ (reference sequence). With V trimmed by 2 bases and J by 5 bases, 4 bases remained unmatched. The CDR3 bases are TGTGCCAGCAGCTTACTAGCGGGGGGAAGTGAGACCCAGTACTTC. Its translation: CASSLLAGGSETQYF.

This clone was seen a few times. The rearrangement links TRBV28 to TRBJ2-5, with D unresolved. V lost 2 bases and J 7 bases, leaving 11 bases between the germline ends. Looked up from germline, CDR1 is MDHEN and CDR2 is SYDVKM. The CDR3 spans 13 residues. The CDR3 region is CASSLDHSGTQYF. Here the CDR3 DNA reads TGTGCCAGCAGTTTAGATCATAGTGGGACCCAGTACTTC. Full variable domain (outside the CDR3, taken from reference TRBV28 and TRBJ2-5): DVKVTQSSRYLVKRTGEKVFLECVQDMDHENMFWYRQDPGLGLRLIYFSYDVKMKEKGDIPEGYSVSREKKERFSLILESASTNQTSMYLCASSLDHSGTQYFGPGTRLLVL.

This clone was seen more than once but under ten times. Different DNA sequences within this sample yield the same CDR3. The V and J genes are TRBV5-1 and TRBJ2-5; 10 nucleotides line up with TRBD1. The trim removed 3 bases at V and 3 bases at J, leaving 2 bases unmatched. Looked up from germline, CDR1 is SGHRS and CDR2 is YFSETQ. This CDR3 is 14 amino acids long. The CDR3 reads CASSSGTGEETQYF. CDR3 in DNA: TGCGCCAGCAGCTCTGGGACAGGGGAAGAGACCCAGTACTTC. Complete variable domain (other parts from reference TRBV5-1 and TRBJ2-5): KAGVTQTPRYLIKTRGQQVTLSCSPISGHRSVSWYQQTPGQGLQFLFEYFSETQRNKGNFPGRFSGRQFSNSRSEMNVSTLELGDSALYLCASSSGTGEETQYFGPGTRLLVL.

The table lists this clone with a few counts. The V gene is TRBV7-6, the J gene TRBJ2-1, with TRBD2 matching 7 bases. CDR3 length equals 16 residues. V was pared by 0 bases and J by 4 bases, with 6 bases of the junction left unmatched. Germline-derived CDR1 and CDR2 are SGHVS and FNYEAQ. CDR3 loop: CASSLAGGSIYNEQFF. The CDR3, as DNA: TGTGCCAGCAGCTTAGCCGGCGGGAGCATTTACAATGAGCAGTTCTTC. Drawing the rest from reference TRBV7-6 and TRBJ2-1, the complete variable domain is GAGVSQSPRYKVTKRGQDVALRCDPISGHVSLYWYRQALGQGPEFLTYFNYEAQQDKSGLPNDRFSAERPEGSISTLTIQRTEQRDSAMYRCASSLAGGSIYNEQFFGPGTRLTVL.

The chain employs TRBV2 and TRBJ1-2; D call uncertain. CDR1 is SNHLY and CDR2 is FYNNEI in the germline V gene. Trimming pared 6 bases from V and 8 bases from J, leaving 19 bases between. The CDR3 covers 14 residues. The CDR3 spells CASSSLGLPGGYTF. CDR3 bases: TGTGCCAGCAGCTCTCTTGGGCTCCCCGGCGGCTACACCTTC. Supplemented by reference TRBV2 and TRBJ1-2, the full variable domain reads EPEVTQTPSHQVTQMGQEVILRCVPISNHLYFYWYRQILGQKVEFLVSFYNNEISEKSEIFDDQFSVERPDGSNFTLKIRSTKLEDSAMYFCASSSLGLPGGYTFGSGTRLTVV.

This clone was observed a few times. The chain joins TRBV30 to TRBJ1-2; no definite D call. There are 11 residues in the CDR3. Germline assignment: CDR1 GTSNPN and CDR2 SVGIG (reference sequence). V was clipped by 3 bases and J by 1 base, with 3 bases between them. The CDR3 reads CAWSYNYGYTF. CDR3 bases: TGTGCCTGGAGCTATAACTATGGCTACACCTTC.

V gene TRBV4-3 combines with J gene TRBJ1-2; no reliable D call. V gave up 0 bases and J gave up 8 bases, with 13 bases separating them. Germline-derived CDR1 and CDR2 are LGHNA and YSLEER. This CDR3 has 14 amino acids. The CDR3 DNA follows: TGCGCCAGCAGCCAAGACGGGGTATTGACGGGCTACACCTTC. It translates to CASSQDGVLTGYTF.

The CDR3 protein is CASRVTGTGELFF. In DNA, the CDR3 is TGTGCCAGCAGGGTCACAGGGACCGGGGAGCTGTTTTTT. The chain is built from TRBV28 and TRBJ2-2; a weak D match, TRBD1 (6 bases). Trimming stripped 6 bases from V and 5 bases from J, with 10 bases between. The germline V gene has CDR1 MDHEN and CDR2 SYDVKM. The CDR3 contains 13 residues.

The sample holds a few counts of this clone. The V call is TRBV4-1, the J call TRBJ1-5, with TRBD1 identical over 7 bases. CDR1 is MGHRA and CDR2 is YSYEKL in the germline V gene. The CDR3 loop spans 16 amino acids. J lost 4 bases, V lost 3 bases, and 9 bases had no gene match. The CDR3 loop is CASSHPGRDRNQPQHF. CDR3 nucleotides: TGCGCCAGCAGCCACCCAGGCCGGGACAGAAATCAGCCCCAGCATTTT.

The gene calls are TRBV6-1 and TRBJ2-7, with TRBD1 as a possible D gene (5 bases). This CDR3 is built from 18 residues. Germline V lookup: CDR1 MNHNS, CDR2 SASEGT. V was clipped by 3 bases and J by 0 bases, with 21 bases between them. Here the CDR3 DNA reads TGTGCCAGCAGTGACAGGGTTTCTCCTTTCCCGCGCTCCTACGAGCAGTACTTC. Its protein product is CASSDRVSPFPRSYEQYF.

Here the CDR3 reads CASNRGIVGEKLFF. The CDR3, as DNA: TGTGCCAGTAACCGGGGTATTGTTGGGGAAAAACTGTTTTTT. The chain is built from TRBV19 and TRBJ1-4; D not certain. Germline lookup yields CDR1 LNHDA and CDR2 SQIVND (reference sequence). V lost 7 bases, J lost 8 bases, and 17 bases lay in between. The CDR3 length is 14 residues.

This clone was seen a few times. The V call is TRBV7-2, the J call TRBJ2-7, with D perhaps matching TRBD1 (6 bases). V was clipped by 5 bases and J by 1 base, with 12 bases between them. The CDR3 runs to 14 residues. CDR1 and CDR2 from the germline V gene are SGHTA and FQGNSA. The CDR3 DNA is TGTGCCAGCAGCCCCTTACAGGGATCCTACGAGCAGTACTTC. Translating gives CASSPLQGSYEQYF.

V usage is TRBV16 and J usage is TRBJ1-2, with 7 bases identical to TRBD1. Germline V CDR1 and CDR2: KGHSY, FQNENV. The V segment lost 6 bases and the J segment 0 bases; nucleotides outside the gene matches: 4. The CDR3 extends over 14 amino acids. The DNA for the CDR3 is TGTGCCAGCAGGCGACAGGGTTCTAACTATGGCTACACCTTC. Translation gives CASRRQGSNYGYTF.

The chain uses TRBV19 and TRBJ2-1; maybe TRBD2 (6 bases). Trimming stripped 2 bases from V and 15 bases from J, with 17 bases between. The CDR3 runs 13 residues. The germline V gene has CDR1 LNHDA and CDR2 SQIVND (reference sequence). CDR3 sequence reads: CASSISGPSNPFF. CDR3 coding DNA: TGTGCCAGTAGTATAAGCGGGCCCAGCAATCCGTTCTTC.

Only a few counts were recorded for this clone. The chain is built from TRBV7-2 and TRBJ2-5; weak D call: TRBD2 (6 bases). CDR1 is SGHTA and CDR2 is FQGNSA in the germline V gene. Trimming left V 4 bases short and J 3 bases short, with 9 bases between. This CDR3 region has 13 residues. The CDR3 coding sequence is TGTGCCAGCAGCTCTTTAGCGGAAGAGACCCAGTACTTC. Its translation is CASSSLAEETQYF.